One and the same sample provided the 26 T cell receptor beta chains below, sequenced in a study of blood T cell repertoires in COVID-19. Only in-frame clones appear in the TCRdb table, and some are missing; sequencing was by immunoSEQ multiplex PCR. The sample carries about 200,000 clones, 80% to 90% recorded once. The sequenced sample consisted of PBMCs or T cells enriched from blood (not recorded which). The receptors were gathered from a woman aged 35 to 49 with acute COVID-19.

This chain uses TRBV24-1 with TRBJ2-7; 10 nucleotides agree with TRBD1. J gave up 5 bases and V 4 bases, and 4 bases lay outside the gene matches. Germline assignment: CDR1 KGHDR and CDR2 SFDVKD. The CDR3 has 14 amino acids. The CDR3: CATSDRDRGHEQYF. The CDR3 nucleotides are TGTGCCACCAGTGACCGGGACAGGGGCCACGAGCAGTACTTC.

This chain links TRBV14 with TRBJ1-1; D not resolved. Germline CDR1 SGHDN, CDR2 FVKESK. The CDR3 spans 13 residues. V lost 4 bases and J lost 8, with 14 bases in between. The CDR3: CASSPNTRSEAFF. The CDR3 DNA follows: TGTGCCAGCAGCCCGAACACCCGTTCAGAAGCTTTCTTT. Variable domain in full (rest from reference TRBV14 and TRBJ1-1): EAGVTQFPSHSVIEKGQTVTLRCDPISGHDNLYWYRRVMGKEIKFLLHFVKESKQDESGMPNNRFLAERTGGTYSTLKVQPAELEDSGVYFCASSPNTRSEAFFGQGTRLTVV.

This clone was seen a handful of times. Other DNA sequences from this sample encode an identical CDR3 as well. The chain has TRBV10-2 and TRBJ2-7; 13 nucleotides match TRBD2. CDR3 length: 14 amino acids. Looked up from germline, CDR1 is WSHSY and CDR2 is SAAADI. V dropped 4 bases and J dropped 3; count of bases not matched to a gene: 0. CDR3 DNA: TGCGCCAGCAGTGGGACTAGCGGGAGCTACGAGCAGTACTTC. Translation gives CASSGTSGSYEQYF.

The gene calls are TRBV11-2 and TRBJ2-1; 7 positions match TRBD2. The CDR3 extends over 14 amino acids. Unmatched junction bases numbered 5, after V lost 0 bases and J lost 9 bases. Germline-derived CDR1 and CDR2 are SGHAT and FQNNGV. CDR3 bases: TGTGCCAGCAGCTTAGATGCGGGAGCATCTGAGCAGTTCTTC. Encoded protein: CASSLDAGASEQFF.

This clone was seen a single time. This CDR3 reads CASSTARGSNQPQHF. In nucleotides, the CDR3 is TGTGCCAGCAGCACCGCTCGGGGTAGCAATCAGCCCCAGCATTTT. The chain recombines TRBV28 with TRBJ1-5; D is uncertain. The CDR3 is 15 residues long. V was cut by 6 bases and J by 0 bases, with 12 bases left in between. Germline lookup yields CDR1 MDHEN and CDR2 SYDVKM.

This chain links TRBV29-1 with TRBJ2-7; 8 nucleotides match TRBD1. CDR3 length: 14 residues. Trimming at V came to 6 bases and at J to 3 bases, leaving 10 bases not matched to a gene. Germline V CDR1 and CDR2: SQVTM, ANQGSEA. CDR3 in amino acids: CSVGGQGAVYEQYF. As DNA, the CDR3 is TGCAGCGTCGGTGGACAGGGAGCGGTCTACGAGCAGTACTTC.

The V call is TRBV29-1, the J call TRBJ2-4, with 9 nucleotides matching TRBD2. The ends lost 8 bases at V and 9 bases at J; junction bases unmatched: 11. The germline gives CDR1 SQVTM, CDR2 ANQGSEA. The CDR3 length is 13 residues. CDR3 coding DNA: TGCAGCTCTTACTTAGCGGGAGTGGGCATTCAGTACTTC. Residues: CSSYLAGVGIQYF.

The CDR3 is CASSFASGGHSYNEQFF. The CDR3 DNA reads TGCGCCAGCAGCTTCGCTAGCGGGGGCCACTCCTACAATGAGCAGTTCTTC. The chain employs TRBV5-1 and TRBJ2-1, with 10 bases matching TRBD2. With 2 bases clipped from V and 0 bases from J, the junction kept 5 bases outside the gene matches. Germline values: CDR1 SGHRS, CDR2 YFSETQ. This CDR3 is built from 17 residues.

The chain has TRBV6-1 and TRBJ2-6; 8 bases are a match to TRBD1. Germline trimming cut 3 bases from V and 4 bases from J; bases unmatched to any gene: 5. CDR1 and CDR2 from the germline V gene are MNHNS and SASEGT. This CDR3 comprises 16 residues. The CDR3 loop is CASSEIWTGGANVLTF. DNA for the CDR3: TGTGCCAGCAGTGAGATCTGGACAGGGGGGGCCAACGTCCTGACTTTC.

The genes are TRBV7-2 and TRBJ2-4; D is unclear. Germline-derived CDR1 and CDR2 are SGHTA and FQGNSA. The CDR3 is 11 amino acids. V was cut by 11 bases and J by 10 bases, with 15 bases left in between. CDR3 sequence reads: CASRVDRIQYF. DNA of the CDR3: TGTGCCTCCCGGGTGGATAGGATTCAGTACTTC.

This chain connects TRBV2 to TRBJ2-7; 7 nucleotides align to TRBD2. V was pared by 8 bases and J by 6 bases, with 10 bases of the junction left unmatched. Germline V lookup: CDR1 SNHLY, CDR2 FYNNEI. The CDR3 runs to 13 residues. The CDR3 nucleotides read TGTGCCAGCGGAATACTAGCGCTAGGCGAGCAGTACTTC. Encoded protein: CASGILALGEQYF.

The chain recombines TRBV7-2 with TRBJ1-4; perhaps TRBD1 as D (6 bases). This CDR3 comprises 15 residues. V lost 2 bases to trimming and J lost 5 bases, with 12 bases between them. Looked up from germline, CDR1 is SGHTA and CDR2 is FQGNSA. CDR3 sequence: CASSLTQTGNEKLFF. In nucleotides, the CDR3 is TGTGCCAGCAGCTTAACCCAGACAGGCAATGAAAAACTGTTTTTT.

This chain uses TRBV27 with TRBJ2-6; 7 bases are a match to TRBD1. The CDR3 is 15 residues long. J gave up 0 bases and V 7 bases, and 3 bases lay outside the gene matches. Germline V gene sequence: CDR1 MNHEY, CDR2 SMNVEV (reference sequence). The CDR3 sequence: CASMAGGSGANVLTF. For the CDR3, the DNA is TGTGCCAGCATGGCAGGGGGCTCTGGGGCCAACGTCCTGACTTTC.

This sequence joins TRBV6-6 and TRBJ2-1; 7 bases align to TRBD2. V trimming: 5 bases; J trimming: 0 bases; junction bases outside the gene matches: 7. The CDR3 extends over 16 amino acids. CDR1 and CDR2 (germline): MNHNY, SVGAGI (reference sequence). CDR3 residues: CASSSWGDYSYNEQFF. The CDR3 nucleotides read TGTGCCAGCAGTAGCTGGGGGGACTACTCCTACAATGAGCAGTTCTTC.

The J gene is TRBJ2-7, the V gene TRBV19; 11 bases match TRBD2. There are 12 residues in the CDR3. Germline values: CDR1 LNHDA, CDR2 SQIVND (reference sequence). The V and J ends lost 9 bases and 6 bases, in that order; junction bases with no gene match: 4. The CDR3 region has the DNA TGTGCCAGGACTAGCGGGAAGGTCGAGCAGTACTTC. Translating gives CARTSGKVEQYF.

The chain couples TRBV19 to TRBJ2-2; 7 bases match TRBD1. Trimming removed 4 bases from V and 7 bases from J; junction bases left unmatched: 9. Germline V gene sequence: CDR1 LNHDA, CDR2 SQIVND (reference sequence). The CDR3 runs 15 residues. The CDR3 sequence: CASSTSTGRSGELFF. CDR3 sequence (DNA): TGTGCCAGTAGTACTTCGACAGGGCGGAGCGGGGAGCTGTTTTTT.

This sequence joins TRBV7-9 and TRBJ1-3; D not certain. Trimming removed 8 bases from V and 4 bases from J, with 9 bases in between. The CDR3 has 12 amino acids. Germline V lookup: CDR1 SEHNR, CDR2 FQNEAQ (reference sequence). CDR3 DNA sequence: TGTGCCAGCGATATAGCAGGAAACACCATATATTTT. This sequence encodes CASDIAGNTIYF. The full variable domain, rest sourced from reference TRBV7-9 and TRBJ1-3, is DTGVSQNPRHKITKRGQNVTFRCDPISEHNRLYWYRQTLGQGPEFLTYFQNEAQLEKSRLLSDRFSAERPKGSFSTLEIQRTEQGDSAMYLCASDIAGNTIYFGEGSWLTVV.

V and J are TRBV21-1 and TRBJ1-5. TRBV21-1 is deemed a pseudogene. CDR3 length: 17 residues. CDR3 sequence: CASSKGGVSPSNQPQHF. DNA of the CDR3: TGTGCCAGCAGCAAAGGGGGGGTATCCCCCAGTAATCAGCCCCAGCATTTT.

This clone was detected only once. The chain uses TRBV3-1 (or the pseudogene TRBV3-2) and TRBJ1-3; D may be TRBD1 (5 bases). The CDR3 runs 15 residues. The germline V and J ends were trimmed by 1 base and 1 base, with 8 bases remaining between them. Germline V gene lookup returns CDR1 LGHDT and CDR2 YNNKEL (reference sequence). CDR3 region: CASSQGRQSGNTIYF. Written as DNA, the CDR3 is TGTGCCAGCAGCCAAGGCCGACAGTCTGGAAACACCATATATTTT.

J is TRBJ2-2 and V is TRBV5-5, with TRBD1 identical over 9 bases. The germline gives CDR1 SGHKS, CDR2 YYEKEE (reference sequence). V shed 5 bases, J shed 0 bases, and the junction held 8 bases outside the gene matches. The CDR3 is 17 residues long. Written as DNA, the CDR3 is TGTGCCAGCAGTCGGGACAGGGCGAATTCGAACACCGGGGAGCTGTTTTTT. Residues: CASSRDRANSNTGELFF.

The chain combines TRBV30 with TRBJ2-7; D is uncertain. Between the trimmed V and J ends, which lost 3 bases and 6 bases, there was a span of 15 bases. Germline-derived CDR1 and CDR2 are GTSNPN and SVGIG (reference sequence). This CDR3 contains 13 residues. The CDR3 spells CAWRVPGPGEQYF. The DNA of the CDR3 is TGTGCCTGGAGAGTACCCGGTCCCGGCGAGCAGTACTTC. The full variable domain, its missing parts supplied by reference TRBV30 and TRBJ2-7, is SQTIHQWPATLVQPVGSPLSLECTVEGTSNPNLYWYRQAAGRGLQLLFYSVGIGQISSEVPQNLSASRPQDRQFILSSKKLLLSDSGFYLCAWRVPGPGEQYFGPGTRLTVT.

The rearrangement uses TRBV2 and TRBJ1-5; D is uncertain. There are 15 residues in the CDR3. Germline CDR1 and CDR2: SNHLY and FYNNEI. V dropped 6 bases and J dropped 3 bases, with 15 bases sitting between them. This CDR3 is CASRADTALNQPQHF. In DNA form, the CDR3 reads TGTGCCAGCAGGGCTGACACCGCCCTCAATCAGCCCCAGCATTTT.

The V gene is TRBV19, the J gene TRBJ1-2; D gene unclear. Germline-derived CDR1 and CDR2 are LNHDA and SQIVND (reference sequence). This CDR3 contains 14 residues. V lost 10 bases and J 3 bases, leaving 18 bases between the germline ends. Here the CDR3 reads CATKGGLLDYGYTF. CDR3 sequence (DNA): TGTGCCACTAAAGGAGGGCTATTAGACTATGGCTACACCTTC.

This clone was seen a few times. The J gene is TRBJ2-7, the V gene TRBV6-5; D is possibly TRBD1 (5 bases). V lost 2 bases, J lost 2 bases, and 7 bases lay in between. The CDR3 is 13 residues long. CDR1 is MNHEY and CDR2 is SVGAGI in the germline V gene. The CDR3: CASSYPGTYEQYF. The DNA of the CDR3 is TGTGCCAGCAGTTACCCAGGGACCTACGAGCAGTACTTC.

The V call is TRBV28, the J call TRBJ1-5; 7 bases agree with TRBD1. The germline V gene has CDR1 MDHEN and CDR2 SYDVKM. This CDR3 contains 16 residues. V was clipped by 6 bases and J by 4 bases; unmatched bases: 12. Written as DNA, the CDR3 is TGTGCCAGCAGATATCAAGGGACAGCCCTTAATCAGCCCCAGCATTTT. Its translation: CASRYQGTALNQPQHF.

V usage is TRBV6-5 and J usage is TRBJ2-1; weak D call: TRBD1 (5 bases). V was pared by 6 bases and J by 2 bases, with 14 bases between. Germline-derived CDR1 and CDR2 are MNHEY and SVGAGI. The CDR3 spans 15 residues. CDR3 amino acids: CASRNQGGPYNEQFF. The CDR3 DNA reads as TGTGCCAGCAGAAATCAGGGCGGACCCTACAATGAGCAGTTCTTC.